One sample yielded the 20 T cell receptor beta chains listed below, sequenced in a study of shared clonotypes between healthy human individuals. CD8 cells regarded as naive lacked CD45RO, were positively chosen for CCR7, and omitted terminally differentiated effector memory CD45RA+ cells. Method: immunoSEQ multiplex PCR; TCRdb's copy keeps in-frame clones and lacks some. The data contain more than 600,000 clones, 92% of them singletons. Sequencing was performed on naive CD8+ T cells sorted from blood. The source of these receptors is a man younger than 45 in good health.

This clone occurred a few times. The genes are TRBV13 and TRBJ1-2; possible D gene TRBD1, 5 bases. CDR1 and CDR2 from the germline V gene are PRHDT and FYEKMQ (reference sequence). V was shortened by 5 bases and J by 8 bases, with 12 bases between the two germline ends. The CDR3 runs to 12 residues. The CDR3: CASSTQGEGYTF. The CDR3 DNA is TGTGCCAGCAGCACGCAGGGAGAGGGCTACACCTTC.

V and J are TRBV2 and TRBJ2-3, with D possibly matching TRBD2 (5 bases). Germline loops: CDR1 SNHLY, CDR2 FYNNEI. V lost 2 bases to trimming and J lost 5 bases, with 11 bases between them. The CDR3 loop spans 14 amino acids. The CDR3 nucleotides are TGTGCCAGCAGTGAACCGGGGTCCCGAGATACGCAGTATTTT. Protein sequence: CASSEPGSRDTQYF.

J is TRBJ2-1 and V is TRBV27, with D perhaps matching TRBD2 (5 bases). Trimming stripped 11 bases from V and 4 bases from J, with 18 bases between. In germline, CDR1 is MNHEY, CDR2 SMNVEV (reference sequence). CDR3 length: 14 amino acids. The CDR3, as DNA: TGTGCCGCTGCTCTAGCAGTCCCTTACAATGAGCAGTTCTTC. Its translation is CAAALAVPYNEQFF.

This chain joins TRBV4-1 and TRBJ1-1; TRBD1 matches at 7 bases. This CDR3 contains 13 residues. The germline V gene has CDR1 MGHRA and CDR2 YSYEKL. V lost 6 bases to trimming and J lost 5 bases; unmatched junction nucleotides: 6. CDR3 nucleotide sequence: TGCGCCAGCAGAAGACAGGGATGGACTGAAGCTTTCTTT. It yields the protein CASRRQGWTEAFF.

The chain recombines TRBV27 with TRBJ2-1, with TRBD2 matching over 8 bases. Germline V gene lookup returns CDR1 MNHEY and CDR2 SMNVEV (reference sequence). The CDR3 has 15 amino acids. V shed 6 bases, J shed 8 bases, and the junction held 12 bases outside the gene matches. The CDR3 DNA reads as TGTGCCAGCAGCCCGAGTTTAGCGGGAAATCATGAGCAGTTCTTC. Translated: CASSPSLAGNHEQFF.

The rearrangement uses TRBV7-9 and TRBJ2-5; D unclear. The J call could be wrong; TRBJ2-7 is a better fit for the DNA end. This CDR3 has 12 residues. Germline lookup yields CDR1 SEHNR and CDR2 FQNEAQ (reference sequence). CDR3 in amino acids: CASSLTYYEQYF. CDR3 coding DNA: TGTGCCAGCAGCTTAACATACTACGAGCAGTACTTC.

The V gene is TRBV9, the J gene TRBJ1-2; TRBD1 matches at 7 bases. CDR3 size: 14 residues. Looked up from germline, CDR1 is SGDLS and CDR2 is YYNGEE. J gave up 5 bases and V 3 bases, and 7 bases lay outside the gene matches. For the CDR3, the DNA is TGTGCCAGCAGCGCCAGGGGGGTTGGATATGGCTACACCTTC. This codes for CASSARGVGYGYTF.

The chain joins TRBV7-9 to TRBJ2-3; perhaps TRBD2 as D (5 bases). The CDR3 length is 16 residues. V lost 1 base and J 8 bases, leaving 19 bases between the germline ends. The germline V gene has CDR1 SEHNR and CDR2 FQNEAQ (reference sequence). In nucleotides, the CDR3 is TGTGCCAGCAGCTTAGGCCACCGGGAACTAGGAGGTACGCAGTATTTT. The encoded protein is CASSLGHRELGGTQYF.

This clone showed up just once. V gene TRBV30 combines with J gene TRBJ1-1; D unresolved. The CDR3 loop spans 13 amino acids. The V and J ends lost 0 bases and 5 bases respectively, with 10 bases between them. Germline CDR1 reads GTSNPN; CDR2 reads SVGIG (reference sequence). The DNA of the CDR3 is TGTGCCTGGAGTGTAGGCCAGCGTACTGAAGCTTTCTTT. It encodes CAWSVGQRTEAFF.

A few counts support this clone. The gene calls are TRBV7-9 and TRBJ2-1; tentative D call: TRBD1 (5 bases). With 5 bases removed from V and 10 bases from J, the gap between germline ends came to 12 bases. Germline values: CDR1 SEHNR, CDR2 FQNEAQ (reference sequence). The CDR3 has 12 amino acids. The CDR3: CASSTTGIEQFF. The DNA for the CDR3 is TGTGCCAGCAGCACTACAGGTATAGAGCAGTTCTTC.

V is TRBV7-9 and J is TRBJ2-7; D remains ambiguous. Trimming shortened V by 2 bases and J by 5 bases, and 10 bases separated the two germline ends. There are 13 residues in the CDR3. CDR1 SEHNR and CDR2 FQNEAQ come from the germline V gene (reference sequence). The CDR3, as DNA: TGTGCCAGCAGCTTAACGGAATCTAACGAGCAGTACTTC. Amino acid sequence: CASSLTESNEQYF.

The chain joins TRBV4-2 to TRBJ1-4; possible D gene TRBD1, 5 bases. V was trimmed by 0 bases and J by 4 bases, leaving 12 bases between them. The CDR3 sequence is 16 residues long. Germline assignment: CDR1 LGHNA and CDR2 YNFKEQ. CDR3 nucleotide sequence: TGTGCCAGCAGCCAAGAACGAGGGGTCAGTAATGAAAAACTGTTTTTT. It translates to CASSQERGVSNEKLFF.

This chain links TRBV27 with TRBJ1-2, with no clear D. With 6 bases removed from V and 4 bases from J, the gap between germline ends came to 15 bases. The germline gives CDR1 MNHEY, CDR2 SMNVEV (reference sequence). The length of the CDR3 is 14 residues. The CDR3 coding sequence is TGTGCCAGCAGCCCACGACAATTCGGCTATGGCTACACCTTC. Translated, it gives CASSPRQFGYGYTF.

The rearrangement uses TRBV11-2 and TRBJ2-1, with 7 nucleotides matching TRBD1. The germline gives CDR1 SGHAT, CDR2 FQNNGV. J gave up 4 bases and V 4 bases, and 7 bases lay outside the gene matches. CDR3 length: 15 amino acids. CDR3 residues: CASSSSGQLYNEQFF. As DNA, the CDR3 is TGTGCCAGCAGCTCCTCGGGACAGCTATACAATGAGCAGTTCTTC.

This chain connects TRBV30 to TRBJ2-7, with D perhaps matching TRBD1 (5 bases). Germline V gene data show CDR1 as GTSNPN and CDR2 as SVGIG (reference sequence). V lost 7 bases and J 7 bases, leaving 20 bases between the germline ends. This CDR3 is 13 amino acids long. The CDR3 DNA follows: TGTGCCTTGGATGGGGCGATAGGGCAAGAGCAGTACTTC. Its protein is CALDGAIGQEQYF.

In its sample, this clone was seen a few times. The chain couples TRBV6-4 to TRBJ1-1, with 7 positions matching TRBD1. Germline loops: CDR1 MRHNA, CDR2 SNTAGT. The CDR3 runs 14 residues. V lost 10 bases to trimming and J lost 4 bases; unmatched junction nucleotides: 12. The CDR3 reads CATNESSGGTEAFF. The CDR3 nucleotides are TGTGCCACCAATGAATCATCAGGGGGCACTGAAGCTTTCTTT.

The genes are TRBV6-1 and TRBJ1-2, with a weak D call TRBD1 (6 bases). The CDR3 totals 14 residues. Germline V gene data show CDR1 as MNHNS and CDR2 as SASEGT. The V end was cut by 1 base, the J end by 4 bases, with 10 bases between. CDR3 sequence (DNA): TGTGCCAGCAGTGAAGGTACAGGGCCCTATGGCTACACCTTC. Translated, it gives CASSEGTGPYGYTF.

CDR3 nucleotide sequence: TGTGCCAGCAGCTTACTTGGGGTCGTTCCCCTCGACTACGAGCAGTACTTC. This gives the protein CASSLLGVVPLDYEQYF. The chain joins TRBV7-9 to TRBJ2-7, with D uncertain. The ends were cut back, 2 bases at V and 3 bases at J, with 20 bases in the middle. Per the germline V gene, CDR1 is SEHNR and CDR2 is FQNEAQ (reference sequence). The CDR3 covers 17 residues.

The chain links TRBV28 to TRBJ1-5; D is possibly TRBD1 (5 bases). The CDR3 loop spans 14 amino acids. Germline values: CDR1 MDHEN, CDR2 SYDVKM. The germline V and J ends were trimmed by 7 bases and 6 bases, with 16 bases remaining between them. The CDR3 reads CASTLRGWFQPQHF. CDR3 DNA: TGTGCCAGCACACTAAGGGGATGGTTTCAGCCCCAGCATTTT.

Comment on this clone: Sequence at one end of the junction differs from germline and may be a read error. Additional DNA sequences in this sample encode the identical CDR3. The chain couples TRBV2 to TRBJ2-3; tentative D call: TRBD1 (5 bases). The germline V gene has CDR1 SNHLY and CDR2 FYNNEI. This CDR3 spans 12 amino acids. The CDR3 spells CASSDSRDTQYF. The CDR3 DNA is TGTGCCAGCAGCGACAGCAGAGATACGCAGTATTTT. Drawing the rest from reference TRBV2 and TRBJ2-3, the complete variable domain is EPEVTQTPSHQVTQMGQEVILRCVPISNHLYFYWYRQILGQKVEFLVSFYNNEISEKSEIFDDQFSVERPDGSNFTLKIRSTKLEDSAMYFCASSDSRDTQYFGPGTRLTVL.